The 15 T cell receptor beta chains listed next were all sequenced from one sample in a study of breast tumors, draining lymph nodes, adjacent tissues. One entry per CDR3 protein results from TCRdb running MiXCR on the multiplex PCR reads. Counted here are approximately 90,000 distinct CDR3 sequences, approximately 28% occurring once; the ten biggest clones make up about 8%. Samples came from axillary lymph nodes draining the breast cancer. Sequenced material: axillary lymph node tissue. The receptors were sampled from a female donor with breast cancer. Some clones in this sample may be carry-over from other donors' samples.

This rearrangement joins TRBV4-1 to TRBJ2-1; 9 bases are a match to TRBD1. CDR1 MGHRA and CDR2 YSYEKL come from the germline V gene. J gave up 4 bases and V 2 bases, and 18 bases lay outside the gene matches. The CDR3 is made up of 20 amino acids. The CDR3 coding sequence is TGCGCCAGCAGCCAACCTCCGGGACAGGGAATTTCTAGGGGATACAATGAGCAGTTCTTC. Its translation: CASSQPPGQGISRGYNEQFF.

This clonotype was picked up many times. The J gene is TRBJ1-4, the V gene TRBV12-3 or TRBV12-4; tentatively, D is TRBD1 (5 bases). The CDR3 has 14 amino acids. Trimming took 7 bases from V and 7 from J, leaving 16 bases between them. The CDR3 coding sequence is TGTGCCAGCACCCCGACCGGGGGAGGTGAAAAACTGTTTTTT. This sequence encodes CASTPTGGGEKLFF.

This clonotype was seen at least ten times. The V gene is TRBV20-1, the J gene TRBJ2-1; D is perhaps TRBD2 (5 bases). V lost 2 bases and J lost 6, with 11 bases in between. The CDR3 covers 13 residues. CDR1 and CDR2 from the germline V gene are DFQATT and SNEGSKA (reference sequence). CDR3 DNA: TGCAGTGCTAGACCGCAGGAGGTCAATGAGCAGTTCTTC. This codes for CSARPQEVNEQFF.

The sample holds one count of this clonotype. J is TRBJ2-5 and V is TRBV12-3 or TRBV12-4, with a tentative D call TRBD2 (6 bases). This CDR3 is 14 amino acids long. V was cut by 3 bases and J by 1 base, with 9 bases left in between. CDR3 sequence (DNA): TGTGCCAGCAGTTTGGAGACTAGCCAAGAGACCCAGTACTTC. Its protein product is CASSLETSQETQYF.

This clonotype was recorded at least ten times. DNA of the CDR3: TGTGCCAGCAGCAGGGGACAGACTTCCTACGAGCAGTACTTC. Translation: CASSRGQTSYEQYF. The V and J genes are TRBV11-2 and TRBJ2-7, with 7 bases matching TRBD1. Per the germline V gene, CDR1 is SGHAT and CDR2 is FQNNGV. The CDR3 covers 14 residues. The V segment lost 5 bases and the J segment 1 base; nucleotides outside the gene matches: 5. The complete variable domain, with remaining parts taken from reference TRBV11-2 and TRBJ2-7, reads EAGVAQSPRYKIIEKRQSVAFWCNPISGHATLYWYQQILGQGPKLLIQFQNNGVVDDSQLPKDRFSAERLKGVDSTLKIQPAKLEDSAVYLCASSRGQTSYEQYFGPGTRLTVT.

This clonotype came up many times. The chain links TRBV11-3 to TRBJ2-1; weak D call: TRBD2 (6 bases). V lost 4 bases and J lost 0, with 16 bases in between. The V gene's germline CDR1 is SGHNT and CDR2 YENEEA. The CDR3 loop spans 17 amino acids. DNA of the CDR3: TGTGCCAGCAGCTCCCATCGTGGGAGGAGCTCCTACAATGAGCAGTTCTTC. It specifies CASSSHRGRSSYNEQFF. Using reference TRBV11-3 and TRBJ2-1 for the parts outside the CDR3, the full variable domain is EAGVVQSPRYKIIEKKQPVAFWCNPISGHNTLYWYLQNLGQGPELLIRYENEEAVDDSQLPKDRFSAERLKGVDSTLKIQPAELGDSAVYLCASSSHRGRSSYNEQFFGPGTRLTVL.

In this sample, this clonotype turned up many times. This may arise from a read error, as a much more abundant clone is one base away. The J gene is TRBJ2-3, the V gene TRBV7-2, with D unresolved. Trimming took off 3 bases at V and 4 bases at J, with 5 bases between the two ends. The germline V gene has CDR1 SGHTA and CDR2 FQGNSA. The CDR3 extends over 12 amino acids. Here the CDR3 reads CASSFLPDTQYF. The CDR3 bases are TGTGCCAGCAGCTTCCTCCCAGATACGCAGTATTTT.

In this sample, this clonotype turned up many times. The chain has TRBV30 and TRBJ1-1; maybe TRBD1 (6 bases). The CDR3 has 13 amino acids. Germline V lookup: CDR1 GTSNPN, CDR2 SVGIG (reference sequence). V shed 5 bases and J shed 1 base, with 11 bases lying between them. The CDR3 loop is CAWQGQPNTEAFF. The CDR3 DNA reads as TGTGCCTGGCAAGGACAGCCGAACACTGAAGCTTTCTTT.

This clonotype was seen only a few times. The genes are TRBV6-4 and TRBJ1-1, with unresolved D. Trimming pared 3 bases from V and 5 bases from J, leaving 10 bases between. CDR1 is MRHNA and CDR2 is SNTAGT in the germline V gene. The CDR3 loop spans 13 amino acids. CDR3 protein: CASSEIRGTEAFF. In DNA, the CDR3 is TGTGCCAGCAGTGAAATCCGAGGAACTGAAGCTTTCTTT.

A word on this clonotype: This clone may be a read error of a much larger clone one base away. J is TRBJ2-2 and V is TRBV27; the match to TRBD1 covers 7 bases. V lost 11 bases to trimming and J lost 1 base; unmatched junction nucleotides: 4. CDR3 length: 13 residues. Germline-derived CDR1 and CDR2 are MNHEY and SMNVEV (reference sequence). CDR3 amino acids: CAGHRGNTGELFF. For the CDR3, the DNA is TGTGCCGGCCACAGGGGGAACACCGGGGAGCTGTTTTTT.

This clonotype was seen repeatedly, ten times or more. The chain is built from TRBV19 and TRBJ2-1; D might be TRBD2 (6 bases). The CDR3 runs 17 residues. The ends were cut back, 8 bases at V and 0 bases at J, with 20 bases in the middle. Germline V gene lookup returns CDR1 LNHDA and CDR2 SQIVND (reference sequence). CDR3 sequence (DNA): TGTGCCAGTGGACCTAGTTCGGGGACTCACTCCTACAATGAGCAGTTCTTC. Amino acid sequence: CASGPSSGTHSYNEQFF.

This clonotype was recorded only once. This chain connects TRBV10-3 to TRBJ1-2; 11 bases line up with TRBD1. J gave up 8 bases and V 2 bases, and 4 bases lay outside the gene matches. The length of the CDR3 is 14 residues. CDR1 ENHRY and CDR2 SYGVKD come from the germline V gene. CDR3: CAISEGQGAEGYTF. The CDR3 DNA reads TGTGCCATCAGTGAGGGACAGGGGGCGGAGGGCTACACCTTC.

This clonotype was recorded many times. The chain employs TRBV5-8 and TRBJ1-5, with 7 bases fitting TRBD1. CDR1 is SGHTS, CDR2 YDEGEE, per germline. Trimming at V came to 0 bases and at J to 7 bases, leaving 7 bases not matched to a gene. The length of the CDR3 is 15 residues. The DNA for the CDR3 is TGTGCCAGCAGCTTGGGGGTCGACAGGGAGCAGCCCCAGCATTTT. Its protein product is CASSLGVDREQPQHF.

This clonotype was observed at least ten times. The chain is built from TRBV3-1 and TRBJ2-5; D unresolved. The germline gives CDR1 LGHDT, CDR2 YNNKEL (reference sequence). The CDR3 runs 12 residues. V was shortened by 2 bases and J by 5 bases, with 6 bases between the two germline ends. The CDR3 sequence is CASSQMGETQYF. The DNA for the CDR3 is TGTGCCAGCAGCCAAATGGGGGAGACCCAGTACTTC.

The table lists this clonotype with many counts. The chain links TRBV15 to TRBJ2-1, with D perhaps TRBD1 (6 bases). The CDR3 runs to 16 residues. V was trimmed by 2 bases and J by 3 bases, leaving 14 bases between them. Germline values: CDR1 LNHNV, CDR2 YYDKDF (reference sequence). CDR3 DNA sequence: TGTGCCACCAGCAGATCCGGACAGAGGGGCTACAATGAGCAGTTCTTC. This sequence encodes CATSRSGQRGYNEQFF.